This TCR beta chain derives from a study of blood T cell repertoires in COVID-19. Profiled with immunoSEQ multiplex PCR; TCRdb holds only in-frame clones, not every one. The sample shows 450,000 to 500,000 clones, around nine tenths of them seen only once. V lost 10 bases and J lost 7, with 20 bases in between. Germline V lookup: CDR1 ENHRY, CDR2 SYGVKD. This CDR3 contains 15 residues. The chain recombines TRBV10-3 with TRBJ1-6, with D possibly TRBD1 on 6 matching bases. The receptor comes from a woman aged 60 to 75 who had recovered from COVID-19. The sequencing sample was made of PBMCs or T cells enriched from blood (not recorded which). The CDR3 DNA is TGTGCCACCCCGTGGGGGGGGGCCGGGAATTCACCCCTCCACTTT. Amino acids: CATPWGGAGNSPLHF.